Sequencing of this T cell receptor beta chain was carried out in a study of OX40 agonist ivuxolimab in advanced cancers. Study summary: Therapy given before enrollment (anti-PD-1, anti-PD-L1 or anti-CTLA-4) was allowed, and around 40% had some. Three individuals attained partial responses, comprising one hepatocellular carcinoma case and two cutaneous melanoma cases.

Germline V CDR1 and CDR2: SGHRS, YFSETQ. There are 15 residues in the CDR3. V was pared by 4 bases and J by 4 bases, with 4 bases of the junction left unmatched. The protocol was immunoSEQ multiplex PCR, while the TCRdb copy is restricted to in-frame clones and leaves out a portion. The top ten hold 6% of the sample, which has 40,000 to 45,000 clones, 85% to 90% seen once. Comment on this clone: The antigen remains unidentified.

Findings of the study overall: The mean number of expanded clones was higher in CD8+ T cells than in CD4+. Dosing at 0.1 to 3.0 mg/kg was accompanied by clonal expansion of CD4+ and CD8+ blood T cells by week 6.

This specimen was CD4+ or CD8+ T cells sorted from blood, taken in a trial of the OX40 agonist ivuxolimab. This chain connects TRBV5-1 to TRBJ2-5; 13 bases align to TRBD2. The sequence was obtained from an adult with an advanced solid tumor such as melanoma, head and neck, liver or kidney cancer. The CDR3 sequence is CASSGGTSGIETQYF. DNA for the CDR3: TGCGCCAGCAGCGGGGGGACTAGCGGGATAGAGACCCAGTACTTC.